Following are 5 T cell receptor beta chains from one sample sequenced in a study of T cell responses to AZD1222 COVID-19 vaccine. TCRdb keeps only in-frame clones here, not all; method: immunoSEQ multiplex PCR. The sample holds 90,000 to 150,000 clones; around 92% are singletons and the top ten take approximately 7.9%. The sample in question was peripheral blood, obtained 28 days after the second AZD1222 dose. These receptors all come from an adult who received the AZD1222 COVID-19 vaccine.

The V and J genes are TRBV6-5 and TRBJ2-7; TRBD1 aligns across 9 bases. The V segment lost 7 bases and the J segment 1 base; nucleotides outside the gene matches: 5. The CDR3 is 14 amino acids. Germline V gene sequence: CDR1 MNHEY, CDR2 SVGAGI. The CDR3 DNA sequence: TGTGCCAGCACCAGGGGGACAGGGTCCTACGAGCAGTACTTC. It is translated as CASTRGTGSYEQYF.

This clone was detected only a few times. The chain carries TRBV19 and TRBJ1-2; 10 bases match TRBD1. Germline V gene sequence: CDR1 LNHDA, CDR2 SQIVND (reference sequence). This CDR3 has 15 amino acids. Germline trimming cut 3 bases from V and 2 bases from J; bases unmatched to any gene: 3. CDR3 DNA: TGTGCCAGTAGTATCATGGGACAGGGGAACTATGGCTACACCTTC. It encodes CASSIMGQGNYGYTF.

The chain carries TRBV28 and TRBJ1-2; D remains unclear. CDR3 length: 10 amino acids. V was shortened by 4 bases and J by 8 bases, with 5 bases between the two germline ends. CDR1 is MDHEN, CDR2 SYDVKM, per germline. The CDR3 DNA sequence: TGTGCCAGCAGTTCCGTAGGCTACACCTTC. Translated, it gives CASSSVGYTF.

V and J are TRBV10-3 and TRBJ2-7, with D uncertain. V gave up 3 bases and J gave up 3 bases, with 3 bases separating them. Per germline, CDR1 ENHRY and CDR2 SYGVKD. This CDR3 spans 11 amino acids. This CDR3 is CAISDNYEQYF. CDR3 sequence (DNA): TGTGCCATCAGTGATAACTACGAGCAGTACTTC.

The CDR3 sequence is CASSEDAGQFHVRNQPQHF. DNA for the CDR3: TGTGCCAGCAGTGAAGATGCGGGACAGTTTCATGTTAGAAATCAGCCCCAGCATTTT. This chain connects TRBV6-1 to TRBJ1-5; 7 bases align to TRBD1. The CDR3 extends over 19 amino acids. Germline V gene sequence: CDR1 MNHNS, CDR2 SASEGT. Trimming cost V 1 base and J 4 bases; bases outside gene matches: 16.